One sample yielded the 5 T cell receptor beta chains listed below, sequenced in a study of blood T cell repertoires in COVID-19. The repertoire was sequenced with immunoSEQ multiplex PCR; TCRdb's copy has only in-frame clones and lacks some. This sample has hundreds of thousands of clones, with approximately 81% found just once. Sequenced sample: peripheral blood. These receptors came from an elderly woman with acute or convalescent COVID-19.

The DNA of the CDR3 is TGCGCCAGCAGCCCGGGTCCGGGGAGGACTGAAGCTTTCTTT. It encodes CASSPGPGRTEAFF. V gene TRBV4-3 combines with J gene TRBJ1-1; no clear D. This CDR3 region has 14 residues. The V end was cut by 4 bases, the J end by 5 bases, with 14 bases between. Germline V gene sequence: CDR1 LGHNA, CDR2 YSLEER.

The chain is built from TRBV29-1 and TRBJ1-2; 8 positions agree with TRBD1. Unmatched junction bases numbered 15, after V lost 8 bases and J lost 7 bases. The CDR3 runs 14 residues. Germline CDR1 SQVTM, CDR2 ANQGSEA. Here the CDR3 reads CSSLSGTGWGGYTF. For the CDR3, the DNA is TGCAGCTCCCTATCCGGGACAGGATGGGGTGGCTACACCTTC.

This sequence joins TRBV2 and TRBJ1-5, with a possible D match to TRBD1 (6 bases). The CDR3 spans 13 residues. The germline V gene has CDR1 SNHLY and CDR2 FYNNEI. V was cut by 7 bases and J by 5 bases, with 12 bases left in between. The CDR3 loop is CASTLRGDQPQHF. Here the CDR3 DNA reads TGTGCCAGCACCCTCAGGGGTGATCAGCCCCAGCATTTT.

The sample holds a few counts of this clone. This chain joins TRBV18 and TRBJ2-7, with a weak D call TRBD1 (6 bases). Germline V gene data show CDR1 as KGHSH and CDR2 as LQKENI. The CDR3 runs 18 residues. The V gene lost 2 bases and the J gene lost 1 base, with 21 bases spanning the gap. CDR3: CASSPKVVAQGSSYEQYF. CDR3 in DNA: TGTGCCAGCTCACCAAAGGTAGTGGCACAGGGTTCTTCCTACGAGCAGTACTTC.

The chain recombines TRBV3-1 (or the pseudogene TRBV3-2) with TRBJ1-2; D remains ambiguous. Trimming removed 4 bases at V and 5 bases at J, with 11 bases between. The CDR3 consists of 13 residues. CDR1 and CDR2 (germline): LGHDT, YNNKEL (reference sequence). CDR3 nucleotides: TGTGCCAGCAGCCTCAATCGAGAGTATGGCTACACCTTC. Translated, it gives CASSLNREYGYTF.